The 24 T cell receptor beta chains presented below share a single source sample, sequenced in a study of early T cells in non-severe SARS-CoV-2 infection (dated by TCRdb to about 2021). Preparation of the library involved 5' RACE. Sequencing relied on a NextSeq 500. TCRdb reprocessed the public reads (quality trimming at Q25 with fastp, clone calling with MiXCR) and kept in-frame beta chains. Each record represents a unique CDR3 protein, reported with the most common genes and DNA among its rows. This sample lists over 45,000 distinct CDR3 sequences; about 10% were detected once. The top ten constitute 6.5% of the sample. Input material: whole blood. The receptors derive from an adult who was a healthcare worker with PCR-confirmed SARS-CoV-2 infection or an uninfected control (not recorded which).

This clonotype was detected many times. The chain is built from TRBV18 and TRBJ1-5; 7 bases line up with TRBD1. The germline V gene has CDR1 KGHSH and CDR2 LQKENI. The trim removed 6 bases at V and 4 bases at J, leaving 6 bases unmatched. The CDR3 length is 14 residues. In nucleotides, the CDR3 is TGTGCCAGCTCTACGTGGGACAGAAATCAGCCCCAGCATTTT. As protein: CASSTWDRNQPQHF.

The CDR3, as DNA: TGTGCCAGCAGCGTAGTGACTAGCGGGGCCCACTACGAGCAGTACTTC. This sequence encodes CASSVVTSGAHYEQYF. The chain has TRBV9 and TRBJ2-7; 11 nucleotides agree with TRBD2. Germline-derived CDR1 and CDR2 are SGDLS and YYNGEE. The junction had 5 bases not matched to a gene; V was cut back by 0 bases and J by 3 bases. The CDR3 extends over 16 amino acids.

This clonotype showed up just once. The V gene is TRBV7-9, the J gene TRBJ1-1; tentative D call: TRBD1 (5 bases). Germline assignment: CDR1 SEHNR and CDR2 FQNEAQ (reference sequence). V gave up 2 bases and J gave up 4 bases, with 14 bases separating them. The CDR3 has 15 amino acids. The CDR3 here is CASSLSFPRATEAFF. The CDR3 coding sequence is TGTGCCAGCAGCTTAAGCTTCCCCAGGGCCACTGAAGCTTTCTTT. The entire variable domain, with the rest obtained from reference TRBV7-9 and TRBJ1-1, is as follows: DTGVSQNPRHKITKRGQNVTFRCDPISEHNRLYWYRQTLGQGPEFLTYFQNEAQLEKSRLLSDRFSAERPKGSFSTLEIQRTEQGDSAMYLCASSLSFPRATEAFFGQGTRLTVV.

This clonotype came up many times. V usage is TRBV6-2 or TRBV6-3 and J usage is TRBJ1-5, with D perhaps matching TRBD1 (6 bases). V lost 6 bases and J lost 7, with 19 bases in between. There are 15 residues in the CDR3. Germline V gene data show CDR1 as MNHEY and CDR2 as SVGEGT. In DNA form, the CDR3 reads TGTGCCAGCAGGAGCCCCGGACAGTTGGAACAGCCCCAGCATTTT. As protein: CASRSPGQLEQPQHF.

This clonotype was seen more than once but under ten times. The CDR3: CASSVDTGTHEQYF. The CDR3 DNA follows: TGTGCCAGCAGCGTAGATACAGGGACCCACGAGCAGTACTTC. The chain employs TRBV9 and TRBJ2-7; possible D gene TRBD1, 6 bases. The CDR3 contains 14 residues. The germline CDR1 and CDR2 sequences are SGDLS and YYNGEE. Trimming pared 0 bases from V and 5 bases from J, leaving 12 bases between.

This clonotype came up many times. CDR3 nucleotide sequence: TGTGCCAGCAGCTCCCCCCGGGGTGAGCAGTACTTC. Translating it yields CASSSPRGEQYF. This chain connects TRBV9 to TRBJ2-7; TRBD2 is a possible D gene (5 bases). CDR3 length equals 12 residues. Germline CDR1 SGDLS, CDR2 YYNGEE. Trimming stripped 4 bases from V and 7 bases from J, with 12 bases between.

This clonotype was seen at least ten times. CDR3 residues: CASIFPGASYEQYF. The CDR3 nucleotides read TGTGCCAGCATTTTCCCGGGAGCTTCCTACGAGCAGTACTTC. The rearrangement links TRBV2 to TRBJ2-7; D may be TRBD2 (6 bases). Per germline, CDR1 SNHLY and CDR2 FYNNEI. The CDR3 loop spans 14 amino acids. V lost 7 bases to trimming and J lost 1 base, with 14 bases between them.

A few counts support this clonotype. This chain uses TRBV7-9 with TRBJ2-1, with D possibly being TRBD2 (6 bases). This CDR3 region has 15 residues. The germline gives CDR1 SEHNR, CDR2 FQNEAQ (reference sequence). V gave up 5 bases and J gave up 2 bases, with 13 bases separating them. CDR3 sequence reads: CASSPLTGAYNEQFF. The DNA for the CDR3 is TGTGCCAGCAGCCCTCTGACGGGAGCCTACAATGAGCAGTTCTTC.

This clonotype was seen a handful of times. This chain uses TRBV5-6 with TRBJ1-3; 10 bases fit TRBD1. V was clipped by 4 bases and J by 0 bases; unmatched bases: 10. Germline values: CDR1 SGHDT, CDR2 YYEEEE. This CDR3 has 18 residues. The CDR3 protein is CASSQTGTGAFSGNTIYF. The CDR3 DNA sequence: TGTGCCAGCAGCCAAACCGGGACAGGGGCCTTCTCTGGAAACACCATATATTTT.

The genes are TRBV20-1 and TRBJ2-1; 10 bases line up with TRBD2. The CDR3 is 14 residues long. Germline-derived CDR1 and CDR2 are DFQATT and SNEGSKA (reference sequence). The CDR3 loop reads CGAASSGSGNEQFF. CDR3 in DNA: TGCGGGGCGGCCTCTAGCGGGAGTGGGAATGAGCAGTTCTTC.

This clonotype counts as medium-sized. This sequence joins TRBV27 and TRBJ2-3; D ambiguous. The CDR3 runs to 14 residues. V shed 2 bases and J shed 2 bases, with 8 bases lying between them. Germline V lookup: CDR1 MNHEY, CDR2 SMNVEV (reference sequence). For the CDR3, the DNA is TGTGCCAGCAGTTTAAGGGATCACACAGATACGCAGTATTTT. Translated: CASSLRDHTDTQYF.

This clonotype appeared a few times. The chain links TRBV7-2 to TRBJ2-1; unclear D gene. The CDR3 is 12 amino acids. The V end lost 4 bases, the J end lost 9 bases, and 10 bases lay between the germline ends. Per the germline V gene, CDR1 is SGHTA and CDR2 is FQGNSA. CDR3 bases: TGTGCCAGCAGCTCGTTAAGGGTTGAGCAGTTCTTC. Translating gives CASSSLRVEQFF.

For the CDR3, the DNA is TGTGCCAGCAGCTTGGTCCGGGCTGCTAACTATGGCTACACCTTC. It encodes CASSLVRAANYGYTF. The chain joins TRBV5-5 to TRBJ1-2; D is unclear. Per the germline V gene, CDR1 is SGHKS and CDR2 is YYEKEE (reference sequence). The CDR3 has 15 residues. The V gene lost 0 bases and the J gene lost 0 bases, with 9 bases spanning the gap. Variable domain in full (rest from reference TRBV5-5 and TRBJ1-2): DAGVTQSPTHLIKTRGQQVTLRCSPISGHKSVSWYQQVLGQGPQFIFQYYEKEERGRGNFPDRFSARQFPNYSSELNVNALLLGDSALYLCASSLVRAANYGYTFGSGTRLTVV.

Turning to this clonotype: Compared with germline, one end of the junction differs, possibly owing to a read error. The rearrangement joins TRBV7-2 to TRBJ2-1; possibly TRBD2 for D (6 bases). The germline V gene has CDR1 SGHTA and CDR2 FQGNSA. This CDR3 has 12 residues. Written as DNA, the CDR3 is TGTGCCCGCAGGCTGACTAGTAATGAGCAGTTCTTC. This gives the protein CARRLTSNEQFF. Filled out from reference TRBV7-2 and TRBJ2-1, the complete variable domain reads GAGVSQSPSNKVTEKGKDVELRCDPISGHTALYWYRQSLGQGLEFLIYFQGNSAPDKSGLPSDRFSAERTGGSVSTLTIQRTQQEDSAVYLCARRLTSNEQFFGPGTRLTVL.

This clonotype was seen at least ten times. The chain joins TRBV6-2 or TRBV6-3 to TRBJ2-1; D is perhaps TRBD2 (5 bases). V dropped 2 bases and J dropped 4 bases, with 9 bases sitting between them. This CDR3 has 14 amino acids. Germline CDR1 MNHEY, CDR2 SVGEGT. The CDR3 DNA reads TGTGCCAGCAGTTACGATCGGGGTTACAATGAGCAGTTCTTC. Translated, it gives CASSYDRGYNEQFF.

This clonotype was seen at least ten times. The gene calls are TRBV18 and TRBJ2-7; 8 bases are shared with TRBD1. V was clipped by 2 bases and J by 9 bases; unmatched bases: 12. Germline CDR1 reads KGHSH; CDR2 reads LQKENI. The CDR3 spans 15 residues. Here the CDR3 DNA reads TGTGCCAGCTCACCAACCATAGACAGGGGTCATGGGCAGTACTTC. Translating gives CASSPTIDRGHGQYF.

The chain couples TRBV9 to TRBJ2-1; no clear D. The CDR3 is 11 residues long. Looked up from germline, CDR1 is SGDLS and CDR2 is YYNGEE. Deletions cut 6 bases from V and 9 bases from J, with 10 bases between. CDR3 sequence: CASNPGAEQFF. The DNA for the CDR3 is TGTGCCAGCAACCCCGGTGCTGAGCAGTTCTTC.

The chain links TRBV7-3 to TRBJ2-1, with 13 bases aligning to TRBD2. The CDR3 has 17 amino acids. V trimming: 0 bases; J trimming: 6 bases; junction bases outside the gene matches: 5. CDR1 is SGHTA, CDR2 FQGTGA, per germline. The CDR3 sequence: CASSLTRTSGRTNEQFF. The CDR3, as DNA: TGTGCCAGCAGCTTAACCCGGACTAGCGGGAGAACCAATGAGCAGTTCTTC. Supplemented by reference TRBV7-3 and TRBJ2-1, the full variable domain reads GAGVSQTPSNKVTEKGKYVELRCDPISGHTALYWYRQSLGQGPEFLIYFQGTGAADDSGLPNDRFFAVRPEGSVSTLKIQRTERGDSAVYLCASSLTRTSGRTNEQFFGPGTRLTVL.

This clonotype was counted at least ten times. CDR3 residues: CSALTSEGYEQYF. CDR3 coding DNA: TGCAGTGCTTTGACTAGTGAAGGGTACGAGCAGTACTTC. The chain carries TRBV20-1 and TRBJ2-7; tentatively, D is TRBD2 (6 bases). CDR3 length: 13 residues. The germline V gene has CDR1 DFQATT and CDR2 SNEGSKA (reference sequence). Trimming removed 5 bases at V and 4 bases at J, with 15 bases between.

This chain joins TRBV19 and TRBJ2-7; 8 nucleotides align to TRBD1. CDR1 and CDR2 from the germline V gene are LNHDA and SQIVND (reference sequence). This CDR3 comprises 13 residues. The V segment lost 6 bases and the J segment 4 bases; nucleotides outside the gene matches: 5. CDR3 loop: CASSPGQVYEQYF. CDR3 sequence (DNA): TGTGCCAGTAGCCCGGGACAGGTTTACGAGCAGTACTTC.

Turning to this clonotype: Relative to the germline gene, one junction end is altered; a read error may explain this. The chain joins TRBV30 to TRBJ1-5; D is possibly TRBD1 (5 bases). The CDR3 totals 15 residues. The germline V gene has CDR1 GTSNPN and CDR2 SVGIG (reference sequence). The chain's CDR3 is CVWSVRSRTNQPQHF. The CDR3 coding sequence is TGTGTCTGGAGTGTACGGTCCAGGACAAATCAGCCCCAGCATTTT.

This clonotype was detected a few times. The chain couples TRBV3-1 to TRBJ2-7, with 13 nucleotides matching TRBD2. The CDR3 extends over 18 amino acids. The junction had 12 bases not matched to a gene; V was cut back by 4 bases and J by 3 bases. Germline V CDR1 and CDR2: LGHDT, YNNKEL (reference sequence). CDR3 region: CASSLLVGLAGVVYEQYF. The CDR3 region has the DNA TGTGCCAGCAGCCTACTTGTAGGACTAGCGGGAGTTGTCTACGAGCAGTACTTC.

This clonotype was picked up many times. V is TRBV4-3 and J is TRBJ2-3; 15 bases are shared with TRBD2. Germline CDR1 reads LGHNA; CDR2 reads YSLEER. The CDR3 is made up of 17 amino acids. V shed 6 bases and J 4 bases; nucleotides not matched to a gene: 8. The chain's CDR3 is CASSEGLAGGWADTQYF. The CDR3 nucleotides read TGCGCCAGCAGTGAGGGACTAGCGGGAGGCTGGGCAGATACGCAGTATTTT.

This clonotype was counted at least ten times. The J gene is TRBJ2-4, the V gene TRBV5-5; 7 bases are a match to TRBD2. The CDR3 has 14 amino acids. The germline CDR1 and CDR2 sequences are SGHKS and YYEKEE (reference sequence). Germline trimming cut 0 bases from V and 9 bases from J; bases unmatched to any gene: 6. The CDR3 reads CASSLGDYGGIQYF. The CDR3, as DNA: TGTGCCAGCAGCTTGGGGGACTACGGCGGCATTCAGTACTTC.